The rows below give T cell receptor beta chains drawn from one sample of a study of blood T cell repertoires in COVID-19. Method: immunoSEQ multiplex PCR; TCRdb's copy keeps in-frame clones and lacks some. This table holds nearly 350,000 clones, about 90% found once. Material: peripheral blood. The receptor source for this set is a woman in her late teens or twenties who had recovered from COVID-19. Both conserved end residues are part of each CDR3. A D gene is named only where the DNA matches it firmly. Size tells how often a clone was seen (once, few, many) or the class of an expanded clone, and some rows leave it out.

v_gene,abundance,len,d_gene,j_gene,CDR3nt,CDR3aa
TRBV5-6,.,14,TRBD2,TRBJ2-1,TGTGCCAGCAGCTTAGCGGGAGGAACCAATGAGCAGTTCTTC,CASSLAGGTNEQFF
TRBV14,once,12,.,TRBJ2-1,TGTGCCAGCACCACCGGAGAGGATGAGCAGTTCTTC,CASTTGEDEQFF
TRBV4-3,.,17,.,TRBJ2-1,TGCGCCAGCAGCCAAGATAGAACGGGTCTAGGGGTCCATGAGCAGTTCTTC,CASSQDRTGLGVHEQFF
TRBV18,.,19,TRBD1,TRBJ2-2,TGTGCCAGCTCACCTCGAGATGGGACAGGGACTTTTAGAACCGGGGAGCTGTTTTTT,CASSPRDGTGTFRTGELFF
TRBV5-1,.,14,TRBD1,TRBJ2-6,TGCGCCAGCAGTCAGGGGGCTGGGGCCAACGTCCTGACTTTC,CASSQGAGANVLTF
TRBV11-2,.,18,TRBD2,TRBJ2-3,TGTGCCAGCAGCTTAGTTGGGGCGGGAGCTGGGATCACAGATACGCAGTATTTT,CASSLVGAGAGITDTQYF
TRBV14,.,16,TRBD1,TRBJ2-1,TGTGCCAGCAGCCCAGGTCCGGGACAGCAGTACAATGAGCAGTTCTTC,CASSPGPGQQYNEQFF
TRBV9,.,16,TRBD2,TRBJ2-5,TGTGCCAGCAGTAACGGTGGCGGGAGGGGACAAGAGACCCAGTACTTC,CASSNGGGRGQETQYF
TRBV5-4,.,15,TRBD1,TRBJ1-6,TGTGCCAGCAGCTCGACACAGGGGACAGGATCACCCCTCCACTTT,CASSSTQGTGSPLHF
TRBV7-2,.,16,TRBD2,TRBJ2-1,TGTGCCAGCAGCTTAGTCGGTGGGAGCGGGGGGCTTGAGCAGTTCTTC,CASSLVGGSGGLEQFF
TRBV5-1,.,14,TRBD1,TRBJ1-5,TGCGCCAGCAGTCCCGGGACAGGTCATCAGCCCCAGCATTTT,CASSPGTGHQPQHF
TRBV4-1,.,16,TRBD2,TRBJ2-2,TGCGCCAGCAGCCAAGATACTAGCGGGTTCACCGGGGAGCTGTTTTTT,CASSQDTSGFTGELFF
TRBV9,.,14,TRBD2,TRBJ2-1,TGTGCCAGCAGCGTAGGACTAGCGGGGGGATCGCAGTTCTTC,CASSVGLAGGSQFF
TRBV5-6,.,15,.,TRBJ1-5,TGTGCCAGCAGCTTGAGGCAGGGGAGGGCTCAGCCCCAGCATTTT,CASSLRQGRAQPQHF
TRBV27,once,18,.,TRBJ1-2,TGTGCCAGCAGCCGACGAGTGGGGGGGGGATTGGGCCCTATAAGCTACACCTTC,CASSRRVGGGLGPISYTF
TRBV9,.,13,.,TRBJ1-1,TGTGCCAGCAGCGAATACAGAAACACTGAAGCTTTCTTT,CASSEYRNTEAFF
TRBV10-1,.,15,TRBD1,TRBJ1-1,TGCGCCAGCAGTGAGTCAAGGGGGCCGGGTACTGAAGCTTTCTTT,CASSESRGPGTEAFF
TRBV4-1,.,14,.,TRBJ2-1,TGCGCCAGCAGCCAAGTGTCTAGTGTCAATGAGCAGTTCTTC,CASSQVSSVNEQFF
TRBV5-6,.,13,.,TRBJ1-6,TGTGCCACCAACCAGGGGACAAATTCACCCCTCCACTTT,CATNQGTNSPLHF
TRBV19,once,15,TRBD1,TRBJ1-1,TGTGCCAGTAGTAGCCGACAGGGGGCTAACACTGAAGCTTTCTTT,CASSSRQGANTEAFF
TRBV16,.,16,.,TRBJ1-1,TGTGCCAGCAGCCAATCGGTTGCGGGGTCGAACACTGAAGCTTTCTTT,CASSQSVAGSNTEAFF
TRBV30,.,14,.,TRBJ1-3,TGTGCCTGGAGTCTGGGCTCCTCTGGAAACACCATATATTTT,CAWSLGSSGNTIYF